The source of this T cell receptor beta chain is a study of blood T cell repertoires in COVID-19 (dated by TCRdb to the early 2020s). Regarding the complete study: Samples covering the acute and convalescent phases of COVID-19 were provided by collaborators in the United States, Italy and Spain. The prospective study material was composed of cDNA or gDNA derived from T cells, B-cell-depleted T cells, or PBMCs. The dataset comprised deeply sampled blood TCRbeta repertoires from subjects exposed to, actively infected with, or recovered from COVID-19. A freely available public database, intended as a resource for researchers studying the immune response to SARS-CoV-2, is where the repertoires were released. The samples were drawn from the first 160 participants of the ongoing ImmuneRACE study and from under 1,500 subjects provided by 6 global collaborators. Nearly every sample came with metadata listing a de-identified subject ID, COVID-19 status, age in years and sex. Where available, HLA class I and class II types were taken from metadata supplied by the sample provider and were not determined by assay-based typing.

What the authors observed across the whole study: The amount of clinical and demographic metadata varied by source and participant and was provided uncurated.

TCRbeta CDR3 regions were amplified from genomic DNA by means of the immunoSEQ Assay, a bias-controlled multiplex PCR. As for the original processing: The number of nucleated cells in each sample was estimated by amplification of reference gene primers within the assay. To quantify the absolute abundance of each unique TCRbeta CDR3 rearrangement, sequence reads were collapsed and filtered. For each sample, productive Simpson clonality was calculated as the square root of Simpson's diversity index across productive rearrangements. As stored in TCRdb, this immuneACCESS dataset retains in-frame rearrangements with V and J assigned. A fraction of the clones does not appear; measured against another copy, unresolved V genes explain less than half of the discrepancy, and the remainder lacks a known reason. V, J and clone size were drawn from that table, and D and trimming were deduced from the DNA. Counted in this sample were roughly 260,000 clones; approximately 86% of them appeared once. The ten largest clones take up around 10% of the sample.

Points on this clone: It has no known antigen specificity. No base qualities exist here, and no much larger clone lies one base off it.

Samples from volunteer blood donors who had recovered from COVID-19 were contributed by a second Seattle source. Collaborating institutions collected whole blood in K2EDTA tubes following their own protocols. For TCRbeta analysis, collaborators shipped samples in one of three forms: frozen whole blood, isolated PBMCs, or DNA extracted from either of those sample types. From the cysteine through the phenylalanine, the CDR3 covers 15 amino acids. The read is trimmed to its CDR3 DNA, 45 bases read in frame from base 1. V is cut by 4 bases and J by 2 bases, and the space between the germline ends is 15 bases. Reading the germline V gene (reference sequence) gives CDR1 LGHDT and CDR2 YNNKEL.

The chain links TRBV3-1 (or the pseudogene TRBV3-2) with TRBJ2-7; 5 matching bases give a weak D call of TRBD2. Sequenced material: peripheral blood. This receptor was taken from a man aged 35-49 years who had recovered from COVID-19. CDR3 protein: CASSRLLGGAYEQYF. The base sequence is TGTGCCAGCAGCCGCCTTTTAGGAGGTGCCTACGAGCAGTACTTC.